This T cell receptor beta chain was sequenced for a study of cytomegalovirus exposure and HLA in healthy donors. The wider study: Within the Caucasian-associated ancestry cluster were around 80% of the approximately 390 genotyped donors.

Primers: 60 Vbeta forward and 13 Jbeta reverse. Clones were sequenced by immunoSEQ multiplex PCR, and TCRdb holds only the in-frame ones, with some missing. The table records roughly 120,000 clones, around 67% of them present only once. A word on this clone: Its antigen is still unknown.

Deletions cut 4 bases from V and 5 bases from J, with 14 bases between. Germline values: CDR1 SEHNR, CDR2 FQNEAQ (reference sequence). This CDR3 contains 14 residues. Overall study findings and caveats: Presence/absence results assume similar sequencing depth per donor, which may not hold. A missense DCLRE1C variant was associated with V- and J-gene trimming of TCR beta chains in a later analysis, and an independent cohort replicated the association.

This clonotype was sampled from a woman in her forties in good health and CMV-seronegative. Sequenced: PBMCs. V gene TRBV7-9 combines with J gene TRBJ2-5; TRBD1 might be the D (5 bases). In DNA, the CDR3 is TGTGCCAGCAGCTCAGGACATCCAAGGGAGACCCAGTACTTC. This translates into CASSSGHPRETQYF.